This TCR beta chain was captured by sequencing in a study of cytomegalovirus exposure and HLA in healthy donors. General study findings and limits: Later work found most CMV-associated TCR beta chains apparently HLA-restricted. Some V segments, including TRBV6-2 and TRBV6-3, were excluded as indistinguishable.

PCR employed 60 Vbeta and 13 Jbeta primers. Method: immunoSEQ multiplex PCR; TCRdb's copy keeps in-frame clones and lacks some. The sample lists nearly 95,000 clones; roughly 63% were seen once. The germline V gene has CDR1 GTSNPN and CDR2 SVGIG (reference sequence). The CDR3 length is 14 residues. Deletions cut 1 base from V and 5 bases from J, with 14 bases between. For this clone: Antigen: not known.

The clonotype comes from a woman aged 30 to 39 in good health and CMV-seronegative. The gene calls are TRBV30 and TRBJ1-2, with D possibly matching TRBD1 (5 bases). Material for sequencing was PBMCs. For the CDR3, the DNA is TGTGCCTGGAGTGGGGGAGGGGTACGATATGGCTACACCTTC. Residues: CAWSGGGVRYGYTF.